The 13 T cell receptor beta chains below were found in one sample sequenced in a study of blood T cell repertoires in COVID-19. Clones were sequenced by immunoSEQ multiplex PCR, and TCRdb holds only the in-frame ones, with some missing. The top ten clones hold roughly 19% of a sample with approximately 88,000 clones, 80% of them seen once. The sample was peripheral blood. Receptor source: a woman older than 75 with acute or convalescent COVID-19.

The J gene is TRBJ2-5, the V gene TRBV2; D might be TRBD2 (6 bases). The CDR3 runs to 15 residues. V dropped 2 bases and J dropped 3 bases, with 13 bases sitting between them. Germline CDR1 reads SNHLY; CDR2 reads FYNNEI. The CDR3 region is CASSEWLTREETQYF. CDR3 DNA: TGTGCCAGCAGTGAATGGTTGACTAGAGAAGAGACCCAGTACTTC. Based on the CDR3 plus reference TRBV2 and TRBJ2-5, the full variable domain is EPEVTQTPSHQVTQMGQEVILRCVPISNHLYFYWYRQILGQKVEFLVSFYNNEISEKSEIFDDQFSVERPDGSNFTLKIRSTKLEDSAMYFCASSEWLTREETQYFGPGTRLLVL.

The chain has TRBV2 and TRBJ1-2; 8 bases line up with TRBD1. Germline-derived CDR1 and CDR2 are SNHLY and FYNNEI. Trimming removed 1 base from V and 3 bases from J; junction bases left unmatched: 1. The CDR3 runs 14 residues. As DNA, the CDR3 is TGTGCCAGCAGTGAAGAGACAGGGGACTATGGCTACACCTTC. This gives the protein CASSEETGDYGYTF.

The count of this clone is one. V and J are TRBV19 and TRBJ2-3; D may be TRBD2 (7 bases). Germline V lookup: CDR1 LNHDA, CDR2 SQIVND (reference sequence). With 8 bases removed from V and 3 bases from J, the gap between germline ends came to 12 bases. The CDR3 is made up of 13 amino acids. The CDR3 bases are TGTGCCAGTGGCGGGGGCTTTACAGATACGCAGTATTTT. It translates to CASGGGFTDTQYF.

The chain joins TRBV11-2 to TRBJ2-4; 8 bases are a match to TRBD1. The CDR3 is made up of 14 amino acids. CDR1 is SGHAT and CDR2 is FQNNGV in the germline V gene. V dropped 4 bases and J dropped 4; count of bases not matched to a gene: 3. The CDR3 sequence is CASSSRQGKNIQYF. The CDR3, as DNA: TGTGCCAGCAGCTCTAGACAGGGGAAAAACATTCAGTACTTC.

The chain combines TRBV6-5 with TRBJ1-6; TRBD1 is a possible D gene (5 bases). Germline CDR1 is MNHEY and CDR2 is SVGAGI. CDR3 size: 14 residues. Trimming cost V 7 bases and J 10 bases, with 17 bases left between them. The CDR3 DNA reads TGTGCCAGCACCCAGGGCCGCCAAGTATCACCCCTCCACTTT. Translating it yields CASTQGRQVSPLHF.

The V and J genes are TRBV10-3 and TRBJ2-7, with 11 bases fitting TRBD1. The CDR3 totals 15 residues. With V trimmed by 3 bases and J by 3 bases, 4 bases remained unmatched. Germline lookup yields CDR1 ENHRY and CDR2 SYGVKD. For the CDR3, the DNA is TGTGCCATCAGTGACTGGACAGGGGGCAACTACGAGCAGTACTTC. Translation gives CAISDWTGGNYEQYF.

This clone was counted between two and nine times. The chain combines TRBV4-2 with TRBJ1-5; D is perhaps TRBD1 (5 bases). The length of the CDR3 is 14 residues. CDR1 is LGHNA, CDR2 YNFKEQ, per germline. The V end lost 3 bases, the J end lost 2 bases, and 8 bases lay between the germline ends. CDR3 residues: CASSHREGNQPQHF. DNA for the CDR3: TGTGCCAGCAGCCACAGGGAGGGCAATCAGCCCCAGCATTTT.

The chain uses TRBV16 and TRBJ1-4, with 10 bases that match TRBD1. The CDR3 spans 15 residues. The V gene end was trimmed by 0 bases and the J gene end by 6 bases; junction bases not matched to a gene: 1. Looked up from germline, CDR1 is KGHSY and CDR2 is FQNENV. The CDR3 reads CASSQSGTGDEKLFF. CDR3 DNA sequence: TGTGCCAGCAGCCAATCTGGGACAGGGGATGAAAAACTGTTTTTT.

The rearrangement joins TRBV2 to TRBJ2-2; D may be TRBD2 (5 bases). The CDR3 is made up of 13 amino acids. Trimming left V 4 bases short and J 4 bases short, with 7 bases between. CDR1 is SNHLY, CDR2 FYNNEI, per germline. The chain's CDR3 is CASSAEGTGELFF. The DNA of the CDR3 is TGTGCCAGCAGTGCTGAGGGCACCGGGGAGCTGTTTTTT.

The chain combines TRBV7-9 with TRBJ1-1, with D perhaps TRBD1 (5 bases). V was cut by 5 bases and J by 0 bases, with 13 bases left in between. CDR3 length equals 15 residues. From germline, CDR1 is SEHNR and CDR2 FQNEAQ (reference sequence). This CDR3 reads CASSLQTGLNTEAFF. The CDR3 region has the DNA TGTGCCAGCAGCCTACAAACAGGACTGAACACTGAAGCTTTCTTT.

The V and J genes are TRBV28 and TRBJ1-5, with unresolved D. This CDR3 comprises 16 residues. CDR1 is MDHEN and CDR2 is SYDVKM in the germline V gene. Trimming removed 2 bases from V and 0 bases from J, with 11 bases in between. Here the CDR3 reads CASSLGSTDSNQPQHF. DNA of the CDR3: TGTGCCAGCAGTTTAGGTTCGACTGATAGCAATCAGCCCCAGCATTTT.

The CDR3 reads CASTRQGVIGNTIYF. The CDR3 nucleotides are TGTGCCAGCACCAGACAGGGTGTAATTGGAAACACCATATATTTT. This chain joins TRBV2 and TRBJ1-3; 7 nucleotides match TRBD1. Unmatched junction bases numbered 9, after V lost 7 bases and J lost 3 bases. Per germline, CDR1 SNHLY and CDR2 FYNNEI. The CDR3 is 15 residues long.

This clone is a singleton in its sample. This chain uses TRBV3-1 (or the pseudogene TRBV3-2) with TRBJ2-1; 8 positions match TRBD2. The CDR3 totals 17 residues. CDR1 and CDR2 from the germline V gene are LGHDT and YNNKEL (reference sequence). V shed 3 bases and J 9 bases; nucleotides not matched to a gene: 16. Here the CDR3 reads CASSHRIGTRGVLEQFF. CDR3 in DNA: TGTGCCAGCAGCCACCGAATTGGGACTAGGGGTGTCCTTGAGCAGTTCTTC.